A single sample is the source of the 27 T cell receptor beta chains below, sequenced in a study of shared clonotypes between healthy human individuals. Sequenced by immunoSEQ multiplex PCR; TCRdb stores in-frame clones only, minus some. The profile shows 2 million to 3 million clones, more than 85% of them singletons. Sequenced sample: naive CD4+ T cells from PBMCs. The subset denotes: CD45RA+ positively selected. The receptors derive from a young man in good health. Some clones in this sample may be carry-over from other donors' samples.

The chain carries TRBV28 and TRBJ2-5; D not certain. This CDR3 is 13 amino acids long. V lost 8 bases to trimming and J lost 7 bases, with 17 bases between them. Germline CDR1 is MDHEN and CDR2 is SYDVKM. The CDR3 loop reads CASSRPAWGTQYF. The CDR3 DNA reads as TGTGCCAGCTCCCGGCCCGCCTGGGGGACCCAGTACTTC.

This clone came up many times. Distinct nucleotide sequences in the sample also encode this CDR3. The chain couples TRBV5-1 to TRBJ2-6, with D unclear. CDR1 is SGHRS, CDR2 YFSETQ, per germline. The CDR3 is 14 amino acids. With 0 bases removed from V and 0 bases from J, the gap between germline ends came to 1 base. This CDR3 reads CASSLGSGANVLTF. The CDR3 region has the DNA TGCGCCAGCAGCTTGGGCTCTGGGGCCAACGTCCTGACTTTC.

J is TRBJ1-5 and V is TRBV12-2; TRBD1 reflects the table's D call only, with no check against the DNA. TRBV12-2 is a pseudogene segment. The CDR3 is 17 residues long. This chain's CDR3 is CASRLFTATGIFQPQHF. The CDR3 region has the DNA TGTGCAAGTCGCTTATTTACGGCGACAGGGATTTTCCAGCCCCAGCATTTT.

The table lists this clone with a few counts. The same CDR3 can be traced to other DNA sequences in this sample. The chain combines TRBV2 with TRBJ1-5; 7 bases align to TRBD1. V gave up 1 base and J gave up 7 bases; unmatched junction bases: 4. This CDR3 is built from 14 residues. Germline V gene lookup returns CDR1 SNHLY and CDR2 FYNNEI. The DNA for the CDR3 is TGTGCCAGCAGTGAAGGCAGGGGGGACCAGCCCCAGCATTTT. Its protein is CASSEGRGDQPQHF.

The genes are TRBV5-1 and TRBJ2-7, with 10 bases aligning to TRBD2. CDR1 is SGHRS, CDR2 YFSETQ, per germline. The CDR3 contains 17 residues. Germline trimming cut 0 bases from V and 3 bases from J; bases unmatched to any gene: 9. In DNA form, the CDR3 reads TGCGCCAGCAGCTTGGGGACTAGCGGAAGGGGGCTCTACGAGCAGTACTTC. Protein: CASSLGTSGRGLYEQYF.

CDR3 coding DNA: TGTGCCAGCAGCCCAAGCCCCCTCATCCCCGATGAGCAGTTCTTC. As protein: CASSPSPLIPDEQFF. This rearrangement joins TRBV11-3 to TRBJ2-1, with D uncertain. Germline assignment: CDR1 SGHNT and CDR2 YENEEA. V was pared by 5 bases and J by 8 bases, with 19 bases between. The CDR3 runs to 15 residues.

This clone was found once. Germline and junction disagree at one end, which may indicate a read error. This chain links TRBV7-2 with TRBJ2-2; D is uncertain. Germline V gives CDR1 SGHTA, CDR2 FQGNSA. The CDR3 extends over 14 amino acids. The DNA of the CDR3 is TGTGCCAGCAGTTTAGACTGGAACACCGGGGAGCTGTTTTTT. This translates into CASSLDWNTGELFF.

This rearrangement joins TRBV2 to TRBJ2-3, with TRBD2 matching 14 bases. There are 17 residues in the CDR3. V trimming: 5 bases; J trimming: 3 bases; junction bases outside the gene matches: 7. Germline values: CDR1 SNHLY, CDR2 FYNNEI. The CDR3 region is CASSKTGTSGSTDTQYF. The CDR3 DNA reads as TGTGCCAGCAGTAAAACCGGGACTAGCGGGAGTACAGATACGCAGTATTTT. Based on the CDR3 plus reference TRBV2 and TRBJ2-3, the full variable domain is EPEVTQTPSHQVTQMGQEVILRCVPISNHLYFYWYRQILGQKVEFLVSFYNNEISEKSEIFDDQFSVERPDGSNFTLKIRSTKLEDSAMYFCASSKTGTSGSTDTQYFGPGTRLTVL.

This chain connects TRBV28 to TRBJ2-2, with D possibly TRBD1 on 5 matching bases. Trimming took 4 bases from V and 8 from J, leaving 26 bases between them. CDR3 length: 18 amino acids. The V gene's germline CDR1 is MDHEN and CDR2 SYDVKM. The CDR3 region has the DNA TGTGCCAGCAGTTCTCAGGGTGGGGCACGGACCGCTCCGGGGGAGCTGTTTTTT. Its protein is CASSSQGGARTAPGELFF.

The V gene is TRBV29-1, the J gene TRBJ1-2, with D uncertain. This CDR3 is built from 12 residues. Germline CDR1 is SQVTM and CDR2 is ANQGSEA. Trimming took off 6 bases at V and 0 bases at J, with 8 bases between the two ends. The CDR3 sequence is CSVGSSNYGYTF. The CDR3 DNA reads TGCAGCGTAGGGTCCTCTAACTATGGCTACACCTTC.

The rearrangement joins TRBV9 to TRBJ2-7; D ambiguous. CDR3 length equals 17 residues. Trimming left V 4 bases short and J 6 bases short, with 26 bases between. Germline V gene data show CDR1 as SGDLS and CDR2 as YYNGEE. CDR3 in amino acids: CASSRPPTTDGIAEQYF. The CDR3 bases are TGTGCCAGCAGCCGACCTCCCACTACTGATGGTATTGCCGAGCAGTACTTC.

The chain carries TRBV11-2 and TRBJ2-3; TRBD1 might be the D (7 bases). Germline V gene sequence: CDR1 SGHAT, CDR2 FQNNGV. Trimming pared 4 bases from V and 3 bases from J, leaving 17 bases between. The CDR3 is 16 residues long. The CDR3 nucleotides are TGTGCCAGCAGCTCCTTGGGCAGGGGGAGGACAGATACGCAGTATTTT. This encodes CASSSLGRGRTDTQYF.

This chain connects TRBV2 to TRBJ2-3, with 7 nucleotides matching TRBD2. Germline values: CDR1 SNHLY, CDR2 FYNNEI. This CDR3 region has 17 residues. Unmatched junction bases numbered 10, after V lost 2 bases and J lost 2 bases. This chain's CDR3 is CASSETASGTTTDTQYF. The CDR3 DNA reads as TGTGCCAGCAGTGAAACGGCTAGCGGAACAACCACAGATACGCAGTATTTT.

The rearrangement uses TRBV16 and TRBJ1-1; maybe TRBD1 (6 bases). The V gene's germline CDR1 is KGHSY and CDR2 FQNENV. The CDR3 extends over 14 amino acids. V was trimmed by 5 bases and J by 5 bases, leaving 15 bases between them. The CDR3 protein is CASSGPGVGTEAFF. CDR3 coding DNA: TGTGCCAGCAGCGGACCAGGGGTTGGGACTGAAGCTTTCTTT.

The sample holds one count of this clone. The genes are TRBV18 and TRBJ2-5; weak D call: TRBD2 (5 bases). Germline V gene data show CDR1 as KGHSH and CDR2 as LQKENI. V lost 2 bases and J 2 bases, leaving 12 bases between the germline ends. The CDR3 contains 15 residues. CDR3 in amino acids: CASSPRLATQETQYF. Here the CDR3 DNA reads TGTGCCAGCTCACCAAGGCTAGCTACTCAAGAGACCCAGTACTTC. Together with reference TRBV18 and TRBJ2-5, the CDR3 gives the full variable domain: NAGVMQNPRHLVRRRGQEARLRCSPMKGHSHVYWYRQLPEEGLKFMVYLQKENIIDESGMPKERFSAEFPKEGPSILRIQQVVRGDSAAYFCASSPRLATQETQYFGPGTRLLVL.

The chain couples TRBV6-6 to TRBJ1-1; no reliable D call. CDR3 length: 13 residues. Germline CDR1 is MNHNY and CDR2 is SVGAGI (reference sequence). V gave up 7 bases and J gave up 5 bases, with 14 bases separating them. CDR3 region: CASIKLERTEAFF. The CDR3 nucleotides are TGTGCCAGCATTAAACTAGAAAGAACTGAAGCTTTCTTT.

This chain uses TRBV5-1 with TRBJ2-1, with D maybe TRBD2 (5 bases). The CDR3 consists of 14 residues. Germline V lookup: CDR1 SGHRS, CDR2 YFSETQ. V lost 0 bases and J lost 4, with 8 bases in between. CDR3: CASSLEGVYNEQFF. For the CDR3, the DNA is TGCGCCAGCAGCTTGGAGGGAGTTTACAATGAGCAGTTCTTC. Complete variable domain (other parts from reference TRBV5-1 and TRBJ2-1): KAGVTQTPRYLIKTRGQQVTLSCSPISGHRSVSWYQQTPGQGLQFLFEYFSETQRNKGNFPGRFSGRQFSNSRSEMNVSTLELGDSALYLCASSLEGVYNEQFFGPGTRLTVL.

Details on this clone: This same CDR3 is encoded by further DNA sequences in the sample. This chain joins TRBV4-1 and TRBJ2-7; 8 bases line up with TRBD1. The CDR3 contains 15 residues. Germline trimming cut 1 base from V and 4 bases from J; bases unmatched to any gene: 6. Looked up from germline, CDR1 is MGHRA and CDR2 is YSYEKL. CDR3 loop: CASSQAGTGPYEQYF. The CDR3 DNA is TGCGCCAGCAGCCAAGCCGGGACAGGACCATACGAGCAGTACTTC.

The chain has TRBV5-1 and TRBJ1-6; 7 bases align to TRBD1. Germline CDR1 is SGHRS and CDR2 is YFSETQ. The CDR3 consists of 15 residues. Unmatched junction bases numbered 6, after V lost 4 bases and J lost 5 bases. The DNA of the CDR3 is TGCGCCAGCAGCCTCTTGGGACAGAATAATTCACCCCTCCACTTT. Protein sequence: CASSLLGQNNSPLHF.

The table lists this clone with a count of one. This rearrangement joins TRBV6-1 to TRBJ2-5, with a tentative D call TRBD1 (5 bases). V shed 1 base and J shed 7 bases, with 10 bases lying between them. Germline assignment: CDR1 MNHNS and CDR2 SASEGT. The CDR3 runs 13 residues. The CDR3 sequence is CASSEVGAGTQYF. For the CDR3, the DNA is TGTGCCAGCAGTGAAGTTGGGGCCGGGACCCAGTACTTC.

The chain recombines TRBV18 with TRBJ2-1, with unresolved D. The germline CDR1 and CDR2 sequences are KGHSH and LQKENI. V shed 3 bases and J shed 9 bases, with 15 bases lying between them. The CDR3 covers 14 residues. The CDR3 spells CASSPPDRPGEQFF. The CDR3 nucleotides read TGTGCCAGCTCACCCCCGGACCGTCCCGGTGAGCAGTTCTTC.

The chain couples TRBV7-3 to TRBJ2-1; D remains ambiguous. Germline values: CDR1 SGHTA, CDR2 FQGTGA. The CDR3 extends over 16 amino acids. Trimming removed 4 bases from V and 4 bases from J, with 17 bases in between. The CDR3 spells CASSSTYPTDYNEQFF. The CDR3 bases are TGTGCCAGCAGCTCAACATACCCTACAGATTACAATGAGCAGTTCTTC.

V gene TRBV10-1 combines with J gene TRBJ1-1; no firm D call. V lost 0 bases and J lost 4, with 9 bases in between. Germline V gives CDR1 WNHNN, CDR2 SYGVQD (reference sequence). The CDR3 sequence is 14 residues long. CDR3 region: CASSESDLPTEAFF. The CDR3 nucleotides are TGCGCCAGCAGTGAGTCGGACCTGCCCACTGAAGCTTTCTTT.

The chain joins TRBV4-3 to TRBJ2-5, with a possible D match to TRBD1 (6 bases). Gene TRBJ2-7 matches the end of the DNA better, so the J call may be wrong. This CDR3 contains 15 residues. CDR1 and CDR2 (germline): LGHNA, YSLEER. CDR3 DNA sequence: TGCGCCAGCAGCCAAGAAGGGGGTATGGGCTACGAGCAGTACTTC. It specifies CASSQEGGMGYEQYF.

V is TRBV5-5 and J is TRBJ1-1, with 7 bases matching TRBD1. Germline assignment: CDR1 SGHKS and CDR2 YYEKEE (reference sequence). The CDR3 is made up of 14 amino acids. V trimming: 6 bases; J trimming: 9 bases; junction bases outside the gene matches: 14. The CDR3 spells CASTPERLQGQAFF. The DNA for the CDR3 is TGTGCCAGCACCCCGGAGCGACTACAGGGGCAAGCTTTCTTT.

The V and J genes are TRBV5-4 and TRBJ2-5; D could derive from TRBD1 or TRBD2 (5 bases each). V lost 3 bases and J 4 bases, leaving 19 bases between the germline ends. Looked up from germline, CDR1 is SGHNT and CDR2 is YYREEE (reference sequence). The CDR3 extends over 16 amino acids. The CDR3 nucleotides are TGTGCCAGCAGCTCGGGACGGCCCCTTGGGGTAGAGACCCAGTACTTC. Protein product: CASSSGRPLGVETQYF.

The genes are TRBV28 and TRBJ1-1, with 11 bases identical to TRBD1. The V gene end was trimmed by 2 bases and the J gene end by 11 bases; junction bases not matched to a gene: 10. CDR1 is MDHEN, CDR2 SYDVKM, per germline. The CDR3 is made up of 15 amino acids. CDR3 amino acids: CASSLPRTGGARAFF. The CDR3 coding sequence is TGTGCCAGCAGTTTACCCCGGACAGGGGGCGCCCGGGCTTTCTTT.